Given below is one T cell receptor beta chain in context. Its antigen remains unknown. TCRdb called the RT-PCR reads again in MiXCR, with one record for every CDR3 protein. This sample has 400,000 to 550,000 distinct CDR3 sequences, with about 25% found just once. This sample is part of a study of response to subunit inactivated influenza vaccine. Notes on the study in general: Each seasonal flu vaccination may recruit only limited new T cells, authors suggested.

V lost 7 bases, J lost 2 bases, and 8 bases stayed unmatched. The CDR3 runs to 16 residues. Germline-derived CDR1 and CDR2 are KGHDR and SFDVKD. The chain is built from TRBV24-1 and TRBJ2-3; 10 bases are a match to TRBD1. This specimen was CD4+ T cells sorted from PBMCs, taken 4 to 6 days after vaccination. The sequence was collected from a man over 45 who received an inactivated influenza vaccine. The CDR3: CATSPTGTGVTDTQYF. In DNA form, the CDR3 reads TGTGCCACCAGCCCTACCGGGACAGGGGTCACAGATACGCAGTATTTT.